Each of the 10 T cell receptor beta chains below was sequenced from the same sample in a study of shared T cell receptors in the human thymus. Data came from immunoSEQ multiplex PCR; TCRdb stores just in-frame clones and leaves some out. The sample yields 650,000 to 950,000 clones, roughly 85% seen once. The same specimen was also included in a second study, on human thymus T cells.

Sequencing used thymocytes. Receptor source: a girl under three years old with a congenital heart defect.

The chain links TRBV4-3 to TRBJ2-7; 11 nucleotides align to TRBD1. The germline V gene has CDR1 LGHNA and CDR2 YSLEER. After removal of 3 bases from V and 7 bases from J, the junction contained 14 bases not matched to a gene. CDR3 size: 17 residues. The CDR3 DNA reads as TGCGCCAGCAGCCAGTACTCGGGACAGGGGGTGCTCGGGGAGCAGTACTTC. Its translation is CASSQYSGQGVLGEQYF.

The chain uses TRBV30 and TRBJ1-5; D remains ambiguous. The CDR3 consists of 12 residues. Germline V gene sequence: CDR1 GTSNPN, CDR2 SVGIG (reference sequence). V was shortened by 0 bases and J by 7 bases, with 7 bases between the two germline ends. This chain's CDR3 is CAWSVPRQPQHF. CDR3 coding DNA: TGTGCCTGGAGTGTACCCAGGCAGCCCCAGCATTTT.

The rearrangement uses TRBV4-3 and TRBJ2-1, with 12 bases that match TRBD2. Trimming at V came to 3 bases and at J to 2 bases, leaving 5 bases not matched to a gene. The CDR3 sequence is 17 residues long. Looked up from germline, CDR1 is LGHNA and CDR2 is YSLEER. CDR3 sequence: CASSQATSGGPYNEQFF. DNA for the CDR3: TGCGCCAGCAGCCAGGCGACTAGCGGGGGACCCTACAATGAGCAGTTCTTC.

This sequence joins TRBV19 and TRBJ1-1; TRBD1 might be the D (6 bases). The CDR3 covers 16 residues. V was trimmed by 8 bases and J by 4 bases, leaving 23 bases between them. CDR1 LNHDA and CDR2 SQIVND come from the germline V gene (reference sequence). The CDR3 DNA reads TGTGCCAGTCACCCCCGGGCGGGGGCGGGTATCACTGAAGCTTTCTTT. Translating it yields CASHPRAGAGITEAFF.

As to this clone: The sample contains more than one DNA sequence encoding this CDR3. The chain joins TRBV5-1 to TRBJ1-6; D possibly corresponds to TRBD1 (5 bases). This CDR3 has 14 amino acids. From germline, CDR1 is SGHRS and CDR2 YFSETQ. The ends were cut back, 4 bases at V and 8 bases at J, with 13 bases in the middle. The CDR3 loop reads CASSPATAYSPLHF. The CDR3 nucleotides are TGCGCCAGCAGCCCGGCGACAGCATATTCACCCCTCCACTTT.

The V call is TRBV6-5, the J call TRBJ2-7; D gene ambiguous. The CDR3 totals 12 residues. Germline loops: CDR1 MNHEY, CDR2 SVGAGI. Trimming took off 8 bases at V and 2 bases at J, with 10 bases between the two ends. CDR3 sequence: CASEAVPYEQYF. CDR3 nucleotide sequence: TGTGCCAGCGAGGCGGTCCCCTACGAGCAGTACTTC.

V is TRBV4-3 and J is TRBJ1-1; perhaps TRBD1 as D (5 bases). The V gene's germline CDR1 is LGHNA and CDR2 YSLEER. This CDR3 contains 19 residues. The germline V and J ends were trimmed by 1 base and 4 bases, with 25 bases remaining between them. CDR3: CASSQVLSRGYRKSTEAFF. In DNA form, the CDR3 reads TGCGCCAGCAGCCAAGTTCTGTCGCGCGGTTACAGGAAGAGCACTGAAGCTTTCTTT.

The chain recombines TRBV5-6 with TRBJ1-1; 7 bases align to TRBD1. Germline lookup yields CDR1 SGHDT and CDR2 YYEEEE. Trimming removed 0 bases from V and 1 base from J; junction bases left unmatched: 12. CDR3 size: 18 residues. CDR3 protein: CASSLAPQRGLGNTEAFF. The CDR3 DNA reads as TGTGCCAGCAGCTTGGCCCCCCAGAGGGGGCTAGGGAACACTGAAGCTTTCTTT.

The rearrangement uses TRBV10-3 and TRBJ2-2; TRBD1 matches at 8 bases. The CDR3 contains 13 residues. Trimming at V came to 3 bases and at J to 6 bases, leaving 0 bases not matched to a gene. From germline, CDR1 is ENHRY and CDR2 SYGVKD. The CDR3 loop reads CAISEQGAGELFF. In DNA, the CDR3 is TGTGCCATCAGTGAACAGGGGGCCGGGGAGCTGTTTTTT.

This clone has a single count. The chain couples TRBV7-9 to TRBJ2-1; no clear D gene. This CDR3 region has 14 residues. Germline V gene data show CDR1 as SEHNR and CDR2 as FQNEAQ (reference sequence). The V and J ends lost 5 bases and 0 bases respectively, with 8 bases between them. The CDR3 DNA is TGTGCCAGCAGCCCAGATGGCTCCTACAATGAGCAGTTCTTC. Its translation is CASSPDGSYNEQFF.